The clone carrying this TCR beta chain has at least ten counts. In germline, CDR1 is SQVTM, CDR2 ANQGSEA. V lost 5 bases to trimming and J lost 0 bases, with 14 bases between them. The CDR3 is made up of 15 amino acids. TCRdb reprocessed the 5' RACE reads with MiXCR, giving one entry per CDR3 protein. Counted here are 65,000 to 95,000 distinct CDR3 sequences, 4.5% to 6% occurring once; the ten biggest clones make up 6.5% to 8%. This entry belongs to a study of early T cells in non-severe SARS-CoV-2 infection. The clonotype comes from an adult who was a healthcare worker with PCR-confirmed SARS-CoV-2 infection or an uninfected control (not recorded which). This chain connects TRBV29-1 to TRBJ1-5, with D possibly being TRBD1 (6 bases). The specimen comprised whole blood, sampled at baseline. The CDR3 loop reads CSVKQGRNSNQPQHF. DNA for the CDR3: TGCAGCGTTAAACAGGGACGGAATAGCAATCAGCCCCAGCATTTT.